This note documents a single T cell receptor (beta chain) sequence. Its antigen is unknown. The junction had 11 bases not matched to a gene; V was cut back by 5 bases and J by 6 bases. The CDR3 runs 15 residues. Germline CDR1 and CDR2: MNHEY and SMNVEV (reference sequence). TCRdb fed the RT-PCR reads into MiXCR, producing one record per CDR3 protein. The sample consists of 750,000 to 850,000 distinct CDR3 sequences, about a fifth of them appearing once. This record belongs to a study of response to subunit inactivated influenza vaccine. General observations from the study: Each seasonal influenza vaccination, the authors suggested, recruits few new T cells.

The chain carries TRBV27 and TRBJ2-5; TRBD2 agrees at 8 bases. This TCR came from a middle-aged man who received an inactivated influenza vaccine. The sequencing used PBMCs from blood, collected roughly 5 days after vaccination. CDR3 loop: CASSPPGTSMKTQYF. CDR3 nucleotide sequence: TGTGCCAGCAGTCCCCCCGGGACTAGTATGAAGACCCAGTACTTC.